This T cell receptor (beta chain) was identified in a study of blood T cells in healthy people across ages. Study outcomes and limitations: Researchers judged that diversity estimates from one million T cells fell short of true values. While age rose, TCR beta diversity per million T cells dropped in a roughly linear way.

This clonotype appeared a few times. No antigen is known for it. CDR1 and CDR2 from the germline V gene are MNHEY and SVGEGT. CDR3 length: 12 amino acids. Trimming cost V 5 bases and J 6 bases, with 8 bases left between them. Combining a sample-barcoded 5' primer with a J-beta primer mix, a second PCR ran for roughly 7 to 11 cycles. TCRdb reanalysed the 5' RACE reads using MiXCR and keeps one entry per CDR3 protein. The data hold some 1.5 million distinct CDR3 sequences, with over 25% observed a single time. Each sample yielded at least 6 micrograms of PBMC total RNA. Sequencing was carried out using blood. The chain is built from TRBV6-2 or TRBV6-3 and TRBJ2-1; TRBD2 is a possible D gene (5 bases). The source of this sequence is a woman aged 30 to 39 in good health. CDR3: CASSQTSNEQFF. In DNA form, the CDR3 reads TGTGCCAGCAGTCAAACTAGCAATGAGCAGTTCTTC.